These T cell receptor beta chains were read from a single sample in a study of hypomethylating agent response in myelodysplastic syndrome. TCRdb's copy holds only in-frame clones and misses some; the assay was immunoSEQ multiplex PCR. Here the sample spans over 5,000 clones, around 87% being singletons. The specimen was bone marrow, collected before or after starting hypomethylating agent treatment for myelodysplastic syndrome (not recorded which). These receptor sequences come from a human donor with myelodysplastic syndrome. Both conserved end residues are part of each CDR3. The order of the fields is V gene, D gene, clone size, J gene, CDR3 DNA, CDR3 protein. A D gene is named only where the DNA matches it firmly. Not every row has a clone size; where given, it reads once, few, many or a size class.

TRBV2	-	-	TRBJ1-2	TGTGCCAGCACAACAGGACCTAACTATGGCTACACCTTC	CASTTGPNYGYTF
TRBV10-3	-	-	TRBJ1-4	TGTGCCATCAGTGAGTCGTCCCGGAATGGCGAAAAACTGTTTTTT	CAISESSRNGEKLFF
TRBV10-1	-	-	TRBJ2-3	TGCGCCAGCAGTGAAGACACTACAGATACGCAGTATTTT	CASSEDTTDTQYF
TRBV19	-	-	TRBJ1-5	TGTGCCAGTAGTATAGATCGGGGCTACCAGCCCCAGCATTTT	CASSIDRGYQPQHF
TRBV19	-	-	TRBJ2-5	TGTGCCAGTAGTGCGGGACAGCAAGAGACCCAGTACTTC	CASSAGQQETQYF
TRBV19	-	-	TRBJ2-5	TGTGCCAGTAGTAATACGGACGGAAAAGAGACCCAGTACTTC	CASSNTDGKETQYF
TRBV6-1	-	-	TRBJ2-1	TGTGCCAGCAGTGATAATAATGAGCAGTTCTTC	CASSDNNEQFF
TRBV7-3	-	-	TRBJ2-3	TGTGCCAGCAGCTTAATTGCGGGGACAGATACGCAGTATTTT	CASSLIAGTDTQYF
TRBV7-8	-	-	TRBJ2-2	TGTGCCAGCATATCGAACACCGGGGAGCTGTTTTTT	CASISNTGELFF
TRBV4-2	-	-	TRBJ1-1	TGTGCCAGCAGCCAAGATTATACGGGATACACTGAAGCTTTCTTT	CASSQDYTGYTEAFF
TRBV4-3	-	-	TRBJ1-5	TGCGCCAGCAGCCAATCTGGTAGGGGCCAGCCCCAGCATTTT	CASSQSGRGQPQHF
TRBV11-2	-	-	TRBJ2-5	TGTGCCAGCAGCTTAGGACAGGCTATGGCCCAGTACTTC	CASSLGQAMAQYF
TRBV9	TRBD1	-	TRBJ1-2	TGTGCCAGCAGGGGGGACAGGGGCGCAGGTATCTATGGCTACACCTTC	CASRGDRGAGIYGYTF
TRBV30	TRBD2	-	TRBJ2-7	TGTGCCTGGAAGAAAGCAGGACTAGCTCAATCCTACGAGCAGTACTTC	CAWKKAGLAQSYEQYF
TRBV7-8	-	-	TRBJ2-7	TGTGCCAGCAGCTTAAGACGGGACCTCTACGAGCAGTACTTC	CASSLRRDLYEQYF
TRBV11-2	-	-	TRBJ1-3	TGTGCCAGCAGGATCGGAAACACCATATATTTT	CASRIGNTIYF
TRBV18	-	-	TRBJ1-1	TGTGCCAGCTCACCTGGACTGGAAACTGAAGCTTTCTTT	CASSPGLETEAFF
TRBV5-8	-	-	TRBJ1-5	TGTGCCAGCAGCTTGGCCGGTGGAGGGTTGCCCCAGCATTTT	CASSLAGGGLPQHF
TRBV19	-	-	TRBJ2-3	TGTGCCAGTAGTATAGTAGGCACAGATACGCAGTATTTT	CASSIVGTDTQYF
TRBV6-1	-	-	TRBJ2-7	TGTGCCAGCAATATCGAAAGGGGCGAGCAGTACTTC	CASNIERGEQYF
TRBV6-5	-	once	TRBJ2-2	TGTGCCAGCAGTTACGCGCCCCGAGGCGCCGGGGAGCTGTTTTTT	CASSYAPRGAGELFF
TRBV11-2	TRBD1	-	TRBJ1-4	TGTGCCAGCAGCCCGAGGCAGGGGGACCATGAAAAACTGTTTTTT	CASSPRQGDHEKLFF
TRBV19	-	-	TRBJ1-2	TGTGCCAGTATCCGGAGTAGGGAGACGGGTGGCTACACCTTC	CASIRSRETGGYTF
TRBV19	TRBD1	-	TRBJ2-4	TGTGCCAGTACCCCGGGACAGGGGAACATTCAGTACTTC	CASTPGQGNIQYF
TRBV5-1	TRBD1	-	TRBJ1-4	TGCGCCAGCAGCTTTTCAGGGGGCACTGAAAAACTGTTTTTT	CASSFSGGTEKLFF
TRBV7-6	TRBD1	once	TRBJ2-3	TGTGCCAGCAGCTCCCCCGGGGGACAGGACACAGATACGCAGTATTTT	CASSSPGGQDTDTQYF
TRBV11-3	-	-	TRBJ2-5	TGTGCCAGCAGCTTAGAGGCGGAAGAGACCCAGTACTTC	CASSLEAEETQYF
TRBV5-1	TRBD2	-	TRBJ2-3	TGCGCCAGCAGCTTGGCCGGAATAGCGGGGGGACTCACAGATACGCAGTATTTT	CASSLAGIAGGLTDTQYF
TRBV7-9	-	-	TRBJ1-1	TGTGCCAGCAGACCAAATCTTATCCGGGAGAACACTGAAGCTTTCTTT	CASRPNLIRENTEAFF
TRBV30	TRBD2	-	TRBJ2-7	TGTGCCTGGAACCAACTAGCGGGGCGTGGCGAGCAGTACTTC	CAWNQLAGRGEQYF
TRBV15	-	-	TRBJ1-3	TGTGCCACCAGCCGGACTTACCGGGACCTCAACTCTGGAAACACCATATATTTT	CATSRTYRDLNSGNTIYF
TRBV18	-	-	TRBJ2-7	TGTGCCAGCTCACCGACCGGGACAAACTCCTACGAGCAGTACTTC	CASSPTGTNSYEQYF
TRBV7-6	-	-	TRBJ2-2	TGTGCCAGCAGCTTAATACCGGGGGCAGGGGACTACACCGGGGAGCTGTTTTTT	CASSLIPGAGDYTGELFF
TRBV6-1	-	-	TRBJ2-1	TGTGCCAGCAGTAAATTGGTGCCAACCAATGAGCAGTTCTTC	CASSKLVPTNEQFF
TRBV6-5	-	-	TRBJ1-2	TGTGCCAGCAGTACGGACGTCGTTTTTAATGGCTACACCTTC	CASSTDVVFNGYTF
TRBV29-1	-	once	TRBJ2-1	TGCAGCGTTAGGTTCAGGGTCCCAAGGAATGAGCAGTTCTTC	CSVRFRVPRNEQFF
TRBV6-4	-	once	TRBJ2-3	TGTGCCAGCATGCCTATGGCGGGGTTAGGTGCGCAGTATTTT	CASMPMAGLGAQYF
TRBV29-1	TRBD1	-	TRBJ1-2	TGCAGCGTTGAAGAGGACAGGGCGGACTATGGCTACACCTTC	CSVEEDRADYGYTF
TRBV5-4	-	-	TRBJ2-5	TGTGCCAGCAGCTTGGCCGGGGCGGGGGCACAAGAGACCCAGTACTTC	CASSLAGAGAQETQYF
TRBV5-6	TRBD1	-	TRBJ2-3	TGTGCCAGCAGCCTTGGACAGGGGGCAGATACGCAGTATTTT	CASSLGQGADTQYF
TRBV27	-	few	TRBJ2-7	TGTGCCAGCAGTTTACTCCCGGGGGCGGGCAACGAGCAGTACTTC	CASSLLPGAGNEQYF
TRBV5-1	-	-	TRBJ2-7	TGCGCCAGCATGAGAGGGGACGGCGAGCAGTACTTC	CASMRGDGEQYF
TRBV11-3	TRBD2	-	TRBJ2-3	TGTGCCAGCAGCTTTGGGCGGGGGGGCCGACGGGATACGCAGTATTTT	CASSFGRGGRRDTQYF
TRBV5-1	TRBD1	-	TRBJ1-6	TGCGCCAGCAGCCAGGACAGGGGCGGTTCACCCCTCCACTTT	CASSQDRGGSPLHF
TRBV5-1	TRBD2	-	TRBJ2-2	TGCGCCAGCAGCCCTTCTATAGCGGGGGTAACCGGGGAGCTGTTTTTT	CASSPSIAGVTGELFF
TRBV7-2	-	-	TRBJ1-2	TGTGCCAGCAGCTGGGGTCCGGCTAGCTATGGCTACACCTTC	CASSWGPASYGYTF
TRBV11-2	-	-	TRBJ1-6	TGTGCCAGCAGCTTAGGGTGGGTCAAATATAATTCACCCCTCCACTTT	CASSLGWVKYNSPLHF
TRBV29-1	TRBD1	-	TRBJ2-5	TGCAGCGCCAGGATTGGACAGGTTGGGATCCAAGAGACCCAGTACTTC	CSARIGQVGIQETQYF
TRBV11-3	-	-	TRBJ1-3	TGTGCCAGCGGCTTACCGAGACAGTTTTTTTCTGGAAACACCATATATTTT	CASGLPRQFFSGNTIYF
TRBV6-6	TRBD1	-	TRBJ1-6	TGTGCCAGCAGTCCGGGACAGGGAGTTTCACCCCTCCACTTT	CASSPGQGVSPLHF
TRBV4-1	TRBD2	-	TRBJ2-5	TGCGCCAGCAGCTGGTCGGGAGGGGGTCAAGAGACCCAGTACTTC	CASSWSGGGQETQYF
TRBV5-6	-	-	TRBJ1-2	TGTGCCAGCAGCCCTACCGGACGGAGTTCGCTAGGCTACACCTTC	CASSPTGRSSLGYTF